This TCR beta chain is from a study of blood T cell repertoires in COVID-19. As for the study in general: COVID-19 samples, acute and convalescent, were from the United States, Italy and Spain. T cells, B-cell-depleted T cells, or PBMCs provided the cDNA or gDNA that served as material.

Authors' data handling: Estimation of nucleated cell counts relied on the amplification of reference gene primers. Generated by immunoSEQ multiplex PCR, the TCRdb table keeps only in-frame clones and is missing some. V and J calls plus clone size are reproduced from that table; the DNA served to infer D and trimming. The table shows 65,000 to 100,000 clones, with approximately 80% occurring only once. This clone appeared a few times. The germline V and J ends were trimmed by 4 bases and 2 bases, with 17 bases remaining between them. Germline-derived CDR1 and CDR2 are LNHNV and YYDKDF (reference sequence). The CDR3 is 17 residues long.

The chain links TRBV15 to TRBJ2-2; tentatively, D is TRBD1 (5 bases). The sequencing input was peripheral blood. The source is a human donor in a cohort sampled during active COVID-19. CDR3 DNA sequence: TGTGCCACCAGCAAGGGGCAAATCTTAAGCAACACCGGGGAGCTGTTTTTT. Translating gives CATSKGQILSNTGELFF.